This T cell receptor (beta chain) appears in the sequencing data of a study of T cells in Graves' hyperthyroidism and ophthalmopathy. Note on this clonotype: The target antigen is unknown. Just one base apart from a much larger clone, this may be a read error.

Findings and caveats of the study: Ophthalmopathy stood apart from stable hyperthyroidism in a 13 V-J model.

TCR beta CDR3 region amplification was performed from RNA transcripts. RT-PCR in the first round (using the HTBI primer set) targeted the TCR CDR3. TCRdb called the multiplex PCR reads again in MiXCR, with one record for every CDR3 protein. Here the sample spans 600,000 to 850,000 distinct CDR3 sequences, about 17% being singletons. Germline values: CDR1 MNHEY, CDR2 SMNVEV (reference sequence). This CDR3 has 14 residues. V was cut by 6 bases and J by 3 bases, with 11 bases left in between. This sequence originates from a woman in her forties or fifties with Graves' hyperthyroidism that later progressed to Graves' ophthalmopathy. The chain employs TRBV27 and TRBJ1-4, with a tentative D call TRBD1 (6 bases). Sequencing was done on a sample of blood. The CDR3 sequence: CASSVQGSNEKLFF. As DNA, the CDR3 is TGTGCCAGCAGCGTACAGGGATCTAATGAAAAACTGTTTTTT.